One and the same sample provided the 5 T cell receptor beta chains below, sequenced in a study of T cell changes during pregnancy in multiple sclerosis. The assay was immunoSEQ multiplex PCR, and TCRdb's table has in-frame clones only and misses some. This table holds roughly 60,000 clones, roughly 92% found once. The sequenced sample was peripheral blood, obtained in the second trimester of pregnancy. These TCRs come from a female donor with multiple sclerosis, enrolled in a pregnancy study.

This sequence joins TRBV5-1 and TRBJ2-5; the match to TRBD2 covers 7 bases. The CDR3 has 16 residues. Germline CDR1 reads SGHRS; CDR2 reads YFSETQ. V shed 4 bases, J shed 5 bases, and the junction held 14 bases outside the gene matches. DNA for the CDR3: TGCGCCAGCAGCCACGGAGGAGCGGGGTGGGAGGAGACCCAGTACTTC. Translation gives CASSHGGAGWEETQYF.

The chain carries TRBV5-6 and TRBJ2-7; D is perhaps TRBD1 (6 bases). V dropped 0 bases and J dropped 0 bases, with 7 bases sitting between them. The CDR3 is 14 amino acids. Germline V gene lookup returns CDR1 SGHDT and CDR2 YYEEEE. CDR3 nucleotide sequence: TGTGCCAGCAGCTTGGGGACAGTCTCCTACGAGCAGTACTTC. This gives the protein CASSLGTVSYEQYF.

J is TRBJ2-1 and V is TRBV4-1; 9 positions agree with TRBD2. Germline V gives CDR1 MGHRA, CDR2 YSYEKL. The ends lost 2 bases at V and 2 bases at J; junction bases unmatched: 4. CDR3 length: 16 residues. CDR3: CASSQPSGTPYNEQFF. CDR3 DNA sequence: TGCGCCAGCAGCCAACCTAGCGGGACCCCCTACAATGAGCAGTTCTTC.

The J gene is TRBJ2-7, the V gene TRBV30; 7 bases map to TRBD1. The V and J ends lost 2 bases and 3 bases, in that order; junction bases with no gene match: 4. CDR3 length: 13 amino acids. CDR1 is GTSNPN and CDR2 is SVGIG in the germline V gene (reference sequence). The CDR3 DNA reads TGTGCCTGGAGTCCGGGACAGCTCTACGAGCAGTACTTC. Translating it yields CAWSPGQLYEQYF. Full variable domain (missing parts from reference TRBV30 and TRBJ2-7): SQTIHQWPATLVQPVGSPLSLECTVEGTSNPNLYWYRQAAGRGLQLLFYSVGIGQISSEVPQNLSASRPQDRQFILSSKKLLLSDSGFYLCAWSPGQLYEQYFGPGTRLTVT.

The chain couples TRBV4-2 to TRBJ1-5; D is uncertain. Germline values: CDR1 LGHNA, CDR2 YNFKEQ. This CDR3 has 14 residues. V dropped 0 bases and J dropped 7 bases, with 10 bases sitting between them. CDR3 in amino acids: CASSQDIAAQPQHF. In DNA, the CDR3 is TGTGCCAGCAGCCAAGATATAGCGGCCCAGCCCCAGCATTTT.